The rows below give T cell receptor beta chains drawn from one sample of a study of long-term antiretroviral therapy in people with HIV. Here immunoSEQ multiplex PCR was the method, and the copy in TCRdb shows in-frame clones only, minus some. The sample has approximately 20,000 clones, approximately 79% seen once. The material sequenced was unsorted PBMCs, taken less than 1.8 years before starting antiretroviral therapy. Receptor source: a woman aged 40 to 49 with HIV. CDR3s include the opening cysteine and the closing phenylalanine or tryptophan. The D gene is left open where the match is weak. Clone size is given for some rows only: seen once, a few or many times, or a class if the clone is expanded.

D | J | V | size | DNA | CDR3
- | TRBJ1-3 | TRBV6-5 | - | TGTGCCAGCAGGTTTCGGCCCTCTGGAAACACCATATATTTT | CASRFRPSGNTIYF
TRBD1 | TRBJ1-1 | TRBV7-2 | once | TGTGCCAGCAGCGCAAGACAGGGGAACACTGAAGCTTTCTTT | CASSARQGNTEAFF
TRBD1 | TRBJ2-3 | TRBV2 | few | TGTGCCAGCAGGGACCTGGACAGGGCTCTAAACTTT | CASRDLDRALNF
- | TRBJ1-6 | TRBV10-3 | once | TGTGCCATCAGTGAGGGGGTCGGCAATAATTCACCCCTCCACTTT | CAISEGVGNNSPLHF
TRBD1 | TRBJ1-3 | TRBV7-9 | - | TGTGCCAGCAGCTTATCCCAGGGGGCCTCTGGAAACACCATATATTTT | CASSLSQGASGNTIYF
- | TRBJ1-2 | TRBV13 | - | TGTGCCAGCAGCGCCAGCAGGGGTGGCTACACCTTC | CASSASRGGYTF
- | TRBJ1-5 | TRBV7-8 | - | TGTGCCAGCAGTAGCTGGGGAAATCAGCCCCAGCATTTT | CASSSWGNQPQHF
- | TRBJ2-2 | TRBV4-1 | - | TGCGCCAGCAGCCAAGGGAGTATGGGGGGGCTAAACACCGGGGAGCTGTTTTTT | CASSQGSMGGLNTGELFF
- | TRBJ2-7 | TRBV29-1 | - | TGCAGCGTACTTTCAGCGCGCACCTACGAGCAGTACTTC | CSVLSARTYEQYF
- | TRBJ2-2 | TRBV6-1 | - | TGTGCCACCTCTAAATCGGGGGACGCCGGGGAGCTGTTTTTT | CATSKSGDAGELFF
TRBD2 | TRBJ2-3 | TRBV5-1 | - | TGCGCCAGCAGACCCGGGACTAGCGGGAGGCCAGATACGCAGTATTTT | CASRPGTSGRPDTQYF
TRBD1 | TRBJ1-1 | TRBV2 | - | TGTGCCAGCAGGATTCCGCAGGGGGGAGGCACTGAAGCTTTCTTT | CASRIPQGGGTEAFF
TRBD2 | TRBJ2-1 | TRBV5-1 | - | TGCGCCAGCAGCTTGGTGCGGGAGAGCTCCTACAATGAGCAGTTCTTC | CASSLVRESSYNEQFF
TRBD2 | TRBJ2-7 | TRBV6-1 | few | TGTGCCAGCAGTGAATTTAGAACTAGCGGAGCCTACGAGCAGTACTTC | CASSEFRTSGAYEQYF
TRBD1 | TRBJ1-2 | TRBV28 | - | TGTGCCAGCAGTACCCTTAAGGATGGACAGGGGAGGTCGGGGACAGGCTACACCTTC | CASSTLKDGQGRSGTGYTF
- | TRBJ1-1 | TRBV7-2 | - | TGTGCCAGCAGCTTTAACGGGGGAGGCACTGAAGCTTTCTTT | CASSFNGGGTEAFF
TRBD2 | TRBJ2-2 | TRBV13 | - | TGTGCCAGCAGCAGGCGAAACGGGGGGGCTTACACCGGGGAGCTGTTTTTT | CASSRRNGGAYTGELFF
- | TRBJ1-5 | TRBV19 | - | TGTGCCAGTAGTATAGGTGGGGGTCCGCGACAGCCCCAGCATTTT | CASSIGGGPRQPQHF
- | TRBJ2-3 | TRBV7-7 | once | TGTGCTAGCAGCTCACGGACTTGCACAGATACGCAGTATTTT | CASSSRTCTDTQYF